These T cell receptor beta chains were read from a single sample in a study of T cell responses to AZD1222 COVID-19 vaccine. Only in-frame clones appear in the TCRdb table, and some are missing; sequencing was by immunoSEQ multiplex PCR. The table lists some 190,000 clones, around 90% of them singletons. The sample here was peripheral blood, taken on day 0 of AZD1222 vaccination. Every receptor here comes from an adult in good health. CDR3s include the opening cysteine and the closing phenylalanine or tryptophan. Fields, in order: D gene, clone size, V gene, J gene, CDR3 protein, CDR3 DNA. The D gene is left open where the match is weak. Not every row has a clone size; where given, it reads once, few, many or a size class.

D gene: TRBD2
clone size: few
V gene: TRBV7-8
J gene: TRBJ2-1
CDR3 protein: CASSPSGETSGGQRESSYNEQFF
CDR3 DNA: TGTGCCAGCAGCCCCTCAGGGGAGACTAGCGGGGGACAACGAGAGAGCTCCTACAATGAGCAGTTCTTC

D gene: -
clone size: -
V gene: TRBV15
J gene: TRBJ2-1
CDR3 protein: CATSRPGLGSNEQFF
CDR3 DNA: TGTGCCACCAGCAGGCCGGGCCTAGGGAGCAATGAGCAGTTCTTC

D gene: -
clone size: few
V gene: TRBV10-2
J gene: TRBJ1-5
CDR3 protein: CASSPLGLNQPQHF
CDR3 DNA: TGCGCCAGCTCACCCCTCGGGTTGAATCAGCCCCAGCATTTT

D gene: -
clone size: -
V gene: TRBV9
J gene: TRBJ1-1
CDR3 protein: CASSVEARLNTEAFF
CDR3 DNA: TGTGCCAGCAGCGTAGAGGCACGCTTGAACACTGAAGCTTTCTTT

D gene: -
clone size: once
V gene: TRBV27
J gene: TRBJ1-6
CDR3 protein: CASRGILSSYNSPLHF
CDR3 DNA: TGTGCCAGCAGAGGGATTTTAAGCTCCTATAATTCACCCCTCCACTTT

D gene: -
clone size: -
V gene: TRBV11-2
J gene: TRBJ1-1
CDR3 protein: CASSLDRASGNTEAFF
CDR3 DNA: TGTGCCAGCAGCTTAGATCGGGCGAGCGGAAACACTGAAGCTTTCTTT

D gene: -
clone size: -
V gene: TRBV30
J gene: TRBJ1-6
CDR3 protein: CAWSSAQGNSPLHF
CDR3 DNA: TGTGCCTGGAGTTCCGCCCAGGGCAATTCACCCCTCCACTTT

D gene: -
clone size: -
V gene: TRBV7-2
J gene: TRBJ2-3
CDR3 protein: CASSLGSTDTQYF
CDR3 DNA: TGTGCCAGCAGCTTAGGAAGCACAGATACGCAGTATTTT

D gene: -
clone size: -
V gene: TRBV11-2
J gene: TRBJ1-5
CDR3 protein: CASSLDRTANQPQHF
CDR3 DNA: TGTGCCAGCAGCTTAGATAGGACAGCCAATCAGCCCCAGCATTTT

D gene: -
clone size: -
V gene: TRBV1
J gene: TRBJ1-6
CDR3 protein: CTHRKGSPLHF
CDR3 DNA: TGCACCCATCGAAAGGGTTCACCCCTCCACTTT

D gene: -
clone size: -
V gene: TRBV5-5
J gene: TRBJ1-4
CDR3 protein: CASSGGHLSEKLFF
CDR3 DNA: TGTGCCAGCAGCGGGGGACACCTGTCTGAAAAACTGTTTTTT

D gene: -
clone size: -
V gene: TRBV19
J gene: TRBJ1-4
CDR3 protein: CASSNRQGDEKLFF
CDR3 DNA: TGTGCCAGTAGTAATCGCCAGGGAGATGAAAAACTGTTTTTT

D gene: TRBD2
clone size: -
V gene: TRBV5-8
J gene: TRBJ2-5
CDR3 protein: CASSLGAGGYQETQYF
CDR3 DNA: TGTGCCAGCAGCTTGGGAGCGGGGGGATACCAAGAGACCCAGTACTTC

D gene: TRBD1
clone size: -
V gene: TRBV4-2
J gene: TRBJ1-2
CDR3 protein: CASSQSPTGGSYGYTF
CDR3 DNA: TGTGCCAGCAGCCAGTCCCCCACAGGGGGCAGCTATGGCTACACCTTC

D gene: -
clone size: -
V gene: TRBV7-9
J gene: TRBJ1-5
CDR3 protein: CASSRGQGSGQPQHF
CDR3 DNA: TGTGCCAGCAGCCGTGGGCAGGGCTCTGGTCAGCCCCAGCATTTT

D gene: -
clone size: -
V gene: TRBV19
J gene: TRBJ1-2
CDR3 protein: CASSIDRRRYTF
CDR3 DNA: TGTGCCAGTAGTATAGATCGAAGACGCTACACCTTC

D gene: -
clone size: -
V gene: TRBV13
J gene: TRBJ1-5
CDR3 protein: CASSLGDEQGSQPQHF
CDR3 DNA: TGTGCCAGCAGCTTAGGAGATGAACAGGGAAGTCAGCCCCAGCATTTT

D gene: TRBD2
clone size: -
V gene: TRBV6-5
J gene: TRBJ2-7
CDR3 protein: CASSLWTRGIHEQYF
CDR3 DNA: TGTGCCAGCAGTCTTTGGACTAGAGGTATCCACGAGCAGTACTTC

D gene: -
clone size: -
V gene: TRBV30
J gene: TRBJ1-4
CDR3 protein: CAWSVPEGGWGEKLFF
CDR3 DNA: TGTGCCTGGAGTGTCCCAGAAGGGGGTTGGGGTGAAAAACTGTTTTTT

D gene: -
clone size: -
V gene: TRBV7-2
J gene: TRBJ2-1
CDR3 protein: CASSLAPLRLGEQFF
CDR3 DNA: TGTGCCAGCAGCTTAGCCCCACTAAGATTGGGTGAGCAGTTCTTC

D gene: TRBD1
clone size: -
V gene: TRBV13
J gene: TRBJ1-1
CDR3 protein: CASSSGTGGVREAFF
CDR3 DNA: TGTGCCAGCAGCTCGGGGACAGGGGGTGTCCGGGAAGCTTTCTTT

D gene: -
clone size: -
V gene: TRBV19
J gene: TRBJ1-3
CDR3 protein: CASSPITGTGNTIYF
CDR3 DNA: TGTGCCAGTAGTCCCATTACAGGGACCGGAAACACCATATATTTT

D gene: -
clone size: -
V gene: TRBV5-1
J gene: TRBJ1-1
CDR3 protein: CASSLGSKGNTEAFF
CDR3 DNA: TGCGCCAGCAGCTTGGGCTCGAAGGGGAACACTGAAGCTTTCTTT

D gene: TRBD1
clone size: -
V gene: TRBV6-5
J gene: TRBJ1-3
CDR3 protein: CASQTGGAGNTIYF
CDR3 DNA: TGTGCCAGCCAAACAGGGGGAGCGGGAAACACCATATATTTT

D gene: -
clone size: -
V gene: TRBV7-9
J gene: TRBJ2-7
CDR3 protein: CASSFEVNRPNSYEQYF
CDR3 DNA: TGTGCCAGCAGCTTCGAGGTAAACAGACCCAACTCCTACGAGCAGTACTTC

D gene: TRBD1
clone size: -
V gene: TRBV5-6
J gene: TRBJ1-4
CDR3 protein: CASSFGQGVSEKLFF
CDR3 DNA: TGTGCCAGCAGCTTCGGACAGGGGGTTAGTGAAAAACTGTTTTTT

D gene: -
clone size: -
V gene: TRBV27
J gene: TRBJ2-6
CDR3 protein: CASSLLGRGANVLTF
CDR3 DNA: TGTGCCAGCAGTTTATTGGGTAGGGGGGCCAACGTCCTGACTTTC

D gene: -
clone size: -
V gene: TRBV7-9
J gene: TRBJ2-2
CDR3 protein: CASSLAWGSSGELFF
CDR3 DNA: TGTGCCAGCAGCTTAGCGTGGGGCAGTTCCGGGGAGCTGTTTTTT

D gene: -
clone size: once
V gene: TRBV12-3/TRBV12-4
J gene: TRBJ1-6
CDR3 protein: CASSLQGNSPLHF
CDR3 DNA: TGTGCCAGCAGTTTACAGGGTAATTCACCCCTCCACTTT